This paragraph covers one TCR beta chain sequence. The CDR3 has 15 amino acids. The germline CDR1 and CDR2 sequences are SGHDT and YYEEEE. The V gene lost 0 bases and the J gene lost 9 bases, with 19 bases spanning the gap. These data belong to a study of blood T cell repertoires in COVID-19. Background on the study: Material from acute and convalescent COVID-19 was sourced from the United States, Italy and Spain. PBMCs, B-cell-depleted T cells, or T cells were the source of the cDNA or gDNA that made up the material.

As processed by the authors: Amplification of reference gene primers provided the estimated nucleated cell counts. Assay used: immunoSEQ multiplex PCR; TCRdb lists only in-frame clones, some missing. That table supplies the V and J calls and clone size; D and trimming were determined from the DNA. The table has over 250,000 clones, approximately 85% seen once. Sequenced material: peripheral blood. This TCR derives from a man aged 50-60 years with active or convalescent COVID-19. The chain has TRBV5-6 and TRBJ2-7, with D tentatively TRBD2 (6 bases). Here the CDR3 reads CASSLDGTGSSGQYF. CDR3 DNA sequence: TGTGCCAGCAGCTTGGATGGGACTGGGAGCTCTGGGCAGTACTTC.